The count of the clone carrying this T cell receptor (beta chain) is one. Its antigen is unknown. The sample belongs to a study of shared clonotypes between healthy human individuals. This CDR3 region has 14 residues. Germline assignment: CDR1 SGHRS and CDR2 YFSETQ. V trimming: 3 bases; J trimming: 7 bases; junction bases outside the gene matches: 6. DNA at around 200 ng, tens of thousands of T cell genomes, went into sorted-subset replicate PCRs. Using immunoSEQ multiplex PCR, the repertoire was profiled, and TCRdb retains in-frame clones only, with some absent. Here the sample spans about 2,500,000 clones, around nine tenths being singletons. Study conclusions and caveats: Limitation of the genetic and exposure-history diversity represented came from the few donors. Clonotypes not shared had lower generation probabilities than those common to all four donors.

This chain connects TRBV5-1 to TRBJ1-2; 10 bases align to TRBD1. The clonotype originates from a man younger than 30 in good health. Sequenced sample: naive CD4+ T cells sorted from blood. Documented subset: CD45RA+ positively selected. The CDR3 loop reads CASSSTGTGAGYTF. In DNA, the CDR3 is TGCGCCAGCAGCTCGACCGGGACAGGGGCTGGCTACACCTTC. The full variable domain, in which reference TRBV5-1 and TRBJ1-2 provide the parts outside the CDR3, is KAGVTQTPRYLIKTRGQQVTLSCSPISGHRSVSWYQQTPGQGLQFLFEYFSETQRNKGNFPGRFSGRQFSNSRSEMNVSTLELGDSALYLCASSSTGTGAGYTFGSGTRLTVV.